The 8 T cell receptor beta chains presented below share a single source sample, sequenced in a study of T cells after somatic rescue of genetic block. The table came from immunoSEQ multiplex PCR; TCRdb's copy has only in-frame clones and leaves some out. The sample includes tens of thousands of clones, just under 95% of them seen just once. The sequenced material came from peripheral blood mononuclear cells (PBMCs). The receptors originated from a man aged 40-49 years.

V is TRBV11-2 and J is TRBJ1-1; tentatively, D is TRBD1 (6 bases). The CDR3 runs 14 residues. The ends were cut back, 3 bases at V and 5 bases at J, with 13 bases in the middle. Germline lookup yields CDR1 SGHAT and CDR2 FQNNGV. This CDR3 reads CASSFRRGGTEAFF. DNA of the CDR3: TGTGCCAGCAGCTTCCGGAGGGGGGGGACTGAAGCTTTCTTT.

The V call is TRBV7-9, the J call TRBJ2-7; 9 nucleotides agree with TRBD2. The germline gives CDR1 SEHNR, CDR2 FQNEAQ (reference sequence). The CDR3 spans 16 residues. The V gene end was trimmed by 5 bases and the J gene end by 3 bases; junction bases not matched to a gene: 11. The CDR3 DNA reads as TGTGCCAGCAGCCCGGATAGCGGGAGTGACTACTACGAGCAGTACTTC. It is translated as CASSPDSGSDYYEQYF.

This chain joins TRBV2 and TRBJ2-3; D is undetermined. V lost 1 base and J lost 0, with 2 bases in between. This CDR3 spans 13 amino acids. Germline V gene sequence: CDR1 SNHLY, CDR2 FYNNEI. CDR3 DNA: TGTGCCAGCAGTGAAGGCAGCACAGATACGCAGTATTTT. It codes for CASSEGSTDTQYF.

V is TRBV5-5 and J is TRBJ1-5; D is unresolved. V was pared by 3 bases and J by 6 bases, with 16 bases between. CDR3 length: 15 residues. The germline V gene encodes CDR1 SGHKS and CDR2 YYEKEE (reference sequence). The CDR3, as DNA: TGTGCCAGCAGCTCCCGGACGGAGAACATTCAGCCCCAGCATTTT. Translation: CASSSRTENIQPQHF.

This clone was picked up one time. The chain has TRBV7-8 and TRBJ2-7, with D hard to call. Germline loops: CDR1 SGHVS, CDR2 FQNEAQ. CDR3 length: 13 residues. With 5 bases removed from V and 7 bases from J, the gap between germline ends came to 15 bases. Written as DNA, the CDR3 is TGTGCCAGCAGCGTGGACCAGGCAGGAGAGCAGTACTTC. It codes for CASSVDQAGEQYF.

The chain is built from TRBV6-1 and TRBJ2-7; 7 bases map to TRBD2. V lost 6 bases, J lost 3 bases, and 8 bases stayed unmatched. This CDR3 region has 14 residues. Germline loops: CDR1 MNHNS, CDR2 SASEGT. In DNA form, the CDR3 reads TGTGCCAGCAGGGACCGGTGGGGGGGCTACGAGCAGTACTTC. Its protein product is CASRDRWGGYEQYF.

This chain connects TRBV6-1 to TRBJ2-1; TRBD2 matches 8 bases. This CDR3 contains 14 residues. CDR1 and CDR2 from the germline V gene are MNHNS and SASEGT. Germline trimming cut 5 bases from V and 7 bases from J; bases unmatched to any gene: 7. In nucleotides, the CDR3 is TGTGCCAGCAGTACCGCGGGGGGCAGGAATGAGCAGTTCTTC. The encoded protein is CASSTAGGRNEQFF.

This chain joins TRBV15 and TRBJ2-1; D is unclear. CDR3 length: 14 amino acids. Germline CDR1 reads LNHNV; CDR2 reads YYDKDF (reference sequence). V was pared by 0 bases and J by 5 bases, with 8 bases between. As DNA, the CDR3 is TGTGCCACCAGCAGAGATGCCACAAACAATGAGCAGTTCTTC. Protein product: CATSRDATNNEQFF.